This TCR beta chain appears in the sequencing data of a study of CD8 T cells in ankylosing spondylitis. On this clonotype itself: Its antigen is not identified.

Study results and caveats: The study identified a TCR beta motif of roughly eight highly homologous variants that appeared characteristic of ankylosing spondylitis blood.

Germline CDR1 SGHTA, CDR2 FQGNSA. The CDR3 is 16 residues long. After removal of 2 bases from V and 3 bases from J, the junction contained 7 bases not matched to a gene. TCRdb fed the 5' RACE reads into MiXCR, producing one record per CDR3 protein. The sample contains around 150,000 distinct CDR3 sequences, roughly 30% of which appear only once. This clonotype originated in a male donor with ankylosing spondylitis. Sequenced input: synovial fluid, either unsorted or a sorted T cell fraction (not recorded which). The V and J genes are TRBV7-2 and TRBJ2-3, with 8 nucleotides matching TRBD2. The CDR3 DNA is TGTGCCAGCAGCTTACGGAGCGGGAGTGTAACAGATACGCAGTATTTT. This codes for CASSLRSGSVTDTQYF.